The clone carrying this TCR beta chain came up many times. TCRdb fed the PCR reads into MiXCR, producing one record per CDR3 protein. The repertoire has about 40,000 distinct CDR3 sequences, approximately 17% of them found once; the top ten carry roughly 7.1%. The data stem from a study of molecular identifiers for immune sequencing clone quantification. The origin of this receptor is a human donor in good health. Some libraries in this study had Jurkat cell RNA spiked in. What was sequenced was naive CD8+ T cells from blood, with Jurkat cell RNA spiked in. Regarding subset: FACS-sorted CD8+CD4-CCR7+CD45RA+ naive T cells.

CDR3 loop: CASSLIRNTEAFF. The CDR3 nucleotides are TGTGCCAGCTCCTTGATCAGGAACACTGAAGCTTTCTTT. The chain employs TRBV12-3 or TRBV12-4 and TRBJ1-1; D not resolved. V was shortened by 8 bases and J by 1 base, with 11 bases between the two germline ends. This CDR3 spans 13 amino acids.